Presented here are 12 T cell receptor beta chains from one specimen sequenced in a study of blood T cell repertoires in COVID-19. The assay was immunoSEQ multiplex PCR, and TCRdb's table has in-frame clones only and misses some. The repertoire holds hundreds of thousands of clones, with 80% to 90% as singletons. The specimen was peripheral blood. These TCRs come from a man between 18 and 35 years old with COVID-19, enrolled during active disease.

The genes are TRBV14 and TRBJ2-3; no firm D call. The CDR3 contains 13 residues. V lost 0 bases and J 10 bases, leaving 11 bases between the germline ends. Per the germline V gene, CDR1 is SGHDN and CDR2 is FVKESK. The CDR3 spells CASSQELAVPQYF. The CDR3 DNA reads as TGTGCCAGCAGCCAAGAATTAGCTGTTCCGCAGTATTTT.

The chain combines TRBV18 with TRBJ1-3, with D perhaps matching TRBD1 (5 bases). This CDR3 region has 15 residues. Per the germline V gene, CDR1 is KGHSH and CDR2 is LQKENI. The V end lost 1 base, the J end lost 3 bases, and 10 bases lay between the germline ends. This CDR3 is CASSPRGTHGNTIYF. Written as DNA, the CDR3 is TGTGCCAGCTCACCACGGGGCACTCATGGAAACACCATATATTTT.

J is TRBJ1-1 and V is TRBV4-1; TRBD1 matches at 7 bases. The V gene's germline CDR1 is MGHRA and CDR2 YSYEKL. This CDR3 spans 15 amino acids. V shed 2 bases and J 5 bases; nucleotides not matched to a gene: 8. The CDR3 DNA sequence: TGCGCCAGCAGCCAACGGACAGGAGAAGGAACTGAAGCTTTCTTT. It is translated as CASSQRTGEGTEAFF.

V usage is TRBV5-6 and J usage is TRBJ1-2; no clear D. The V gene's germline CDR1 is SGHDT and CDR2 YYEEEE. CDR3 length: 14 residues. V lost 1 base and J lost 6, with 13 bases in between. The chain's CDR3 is CASSLLSSGHGYTF. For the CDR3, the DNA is TGTGCCAGCAGCTTGCTATCGTCAGGTCATGGCTACACCTTC.

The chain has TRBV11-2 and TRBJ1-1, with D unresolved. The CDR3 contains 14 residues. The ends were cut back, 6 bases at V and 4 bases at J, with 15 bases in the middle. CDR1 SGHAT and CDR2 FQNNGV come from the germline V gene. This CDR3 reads CASRRFEGRTEAFF. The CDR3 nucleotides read TGTGCCAGCAGACGGTTCGAGGGTCGCACTGAAGCTTTCTTT.

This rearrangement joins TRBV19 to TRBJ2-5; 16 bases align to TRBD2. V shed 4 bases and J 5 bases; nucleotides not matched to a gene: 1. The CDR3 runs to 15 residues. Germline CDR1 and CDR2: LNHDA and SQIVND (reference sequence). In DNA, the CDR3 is TGTGCCAGTAGTAAGGGACTAGCGGGAGGGGAGACCCAGTACTTC. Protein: CASSKGLAGGETQYF.

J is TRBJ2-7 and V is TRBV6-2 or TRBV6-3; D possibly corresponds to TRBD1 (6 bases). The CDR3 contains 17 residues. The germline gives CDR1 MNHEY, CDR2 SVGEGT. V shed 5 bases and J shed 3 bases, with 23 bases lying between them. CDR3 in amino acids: CASSRDISPGLFYEQYF. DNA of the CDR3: TGTGCCAGCAGTAGGGACATCAGTCCAGGCCTCTTCTACGAGCAGTACTTC.

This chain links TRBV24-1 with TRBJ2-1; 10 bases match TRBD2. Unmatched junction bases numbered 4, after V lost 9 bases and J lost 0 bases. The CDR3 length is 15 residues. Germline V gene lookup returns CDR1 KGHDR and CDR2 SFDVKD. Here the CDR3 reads CATEGLADSYNEQFF. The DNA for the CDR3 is TGTGCCACCGAAGGACTAGCGGACTCCTACAATGAGCAGTTCTTC.

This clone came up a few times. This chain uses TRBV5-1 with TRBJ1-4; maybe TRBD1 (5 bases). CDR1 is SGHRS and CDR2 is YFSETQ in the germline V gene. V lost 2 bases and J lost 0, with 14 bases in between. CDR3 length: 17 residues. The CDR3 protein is CASSLLGLIATNEKLFF. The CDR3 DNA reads TGCGCCAGCAGCTTACTGGGACTCATCGCAACTAATGAAAAACTGTTTTTT.

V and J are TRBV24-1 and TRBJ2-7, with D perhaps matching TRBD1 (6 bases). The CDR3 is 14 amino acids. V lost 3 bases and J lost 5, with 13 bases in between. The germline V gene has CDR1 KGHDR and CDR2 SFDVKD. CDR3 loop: CATSDPTGKDEQYF. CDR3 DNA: TGTGCCACCAGTGATCCCACAGGGAAGGACGAGCAGTACTTC.

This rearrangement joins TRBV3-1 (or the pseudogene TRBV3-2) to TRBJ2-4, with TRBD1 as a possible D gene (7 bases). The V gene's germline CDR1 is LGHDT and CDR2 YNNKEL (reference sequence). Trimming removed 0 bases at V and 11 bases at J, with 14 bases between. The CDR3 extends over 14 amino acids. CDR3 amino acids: CASSQDSRGDLQYF. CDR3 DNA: TGTGCCAGCAGCCAAGATAGCAGGGGGGACCTTCAGTACTTC.

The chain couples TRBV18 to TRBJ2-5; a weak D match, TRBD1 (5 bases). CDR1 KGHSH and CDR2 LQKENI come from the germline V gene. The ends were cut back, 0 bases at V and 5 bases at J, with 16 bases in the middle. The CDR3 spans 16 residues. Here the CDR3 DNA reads TGTGCCAGCTCACCACCGACTTCAGGGATGGGCGAGACCCAGTACTTC. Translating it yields CASSPPTSGMGETQYF.